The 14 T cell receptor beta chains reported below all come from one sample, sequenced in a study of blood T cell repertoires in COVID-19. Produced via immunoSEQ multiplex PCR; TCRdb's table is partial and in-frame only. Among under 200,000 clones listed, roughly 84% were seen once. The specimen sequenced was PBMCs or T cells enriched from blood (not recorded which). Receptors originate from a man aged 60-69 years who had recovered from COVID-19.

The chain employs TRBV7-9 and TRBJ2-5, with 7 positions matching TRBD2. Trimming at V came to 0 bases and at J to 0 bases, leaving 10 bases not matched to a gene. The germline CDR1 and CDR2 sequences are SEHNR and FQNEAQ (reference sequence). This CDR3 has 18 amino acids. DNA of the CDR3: TGTGCCAGCAGCTTAGCTGGGGGTGTAGCGGGTTACCAAGAGACCCAGTACTTC. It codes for CASSLAGGVAGYQETQYF.

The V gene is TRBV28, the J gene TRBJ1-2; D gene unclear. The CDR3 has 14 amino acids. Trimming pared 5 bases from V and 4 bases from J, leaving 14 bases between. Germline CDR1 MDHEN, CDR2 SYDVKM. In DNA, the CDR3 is TGTGCCAGCAGTCGCGGAGGTCAGAGCTATGGCTACACCTTC. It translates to CASSRGGQSYGYTF.

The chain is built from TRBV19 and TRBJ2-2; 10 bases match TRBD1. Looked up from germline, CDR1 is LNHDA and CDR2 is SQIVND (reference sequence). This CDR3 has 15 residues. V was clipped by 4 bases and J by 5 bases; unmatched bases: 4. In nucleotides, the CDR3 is TGTGCCAGTAGTAGGGGACAGGGGAGGACCGGGGAGCTGTTTTTT. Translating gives CASSRGQGRTGELFF.

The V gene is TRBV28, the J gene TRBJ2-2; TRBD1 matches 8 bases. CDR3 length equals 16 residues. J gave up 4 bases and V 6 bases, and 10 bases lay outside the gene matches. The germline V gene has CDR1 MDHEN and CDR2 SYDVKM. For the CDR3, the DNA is TGTGCCAGCAGCCTCAGAGGGGACAGGTCCACCGGGGAGCTGTTTTTT. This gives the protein CASSLRGDRSTGELFF. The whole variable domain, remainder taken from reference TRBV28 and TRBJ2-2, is DVKVTQSSRYLVKRTGEKVFLECVQDMDHENMFWYRQDPGLGLRLIYFSYDVKMKEKGDIPEGYSVSREKKERFSLILESASTNQTSMYLCASSLRGDRSTGELFFGEGSRLTVL.

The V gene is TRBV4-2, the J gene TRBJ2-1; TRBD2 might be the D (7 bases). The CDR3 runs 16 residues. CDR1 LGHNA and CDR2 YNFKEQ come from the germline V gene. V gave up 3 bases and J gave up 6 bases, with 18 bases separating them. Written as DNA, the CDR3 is TGTGCCAGCAGCCAGGGGGGCCGGACTAGGCGCAATGAGCAGTTCTTC. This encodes CASSQGGRTRRNEQFF.

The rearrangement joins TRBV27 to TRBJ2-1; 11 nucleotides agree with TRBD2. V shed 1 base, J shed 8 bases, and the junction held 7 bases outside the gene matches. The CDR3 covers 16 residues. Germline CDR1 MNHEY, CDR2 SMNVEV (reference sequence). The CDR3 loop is CASSLYRTSGYDEQFF. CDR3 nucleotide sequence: TGTGCCAGCAGTTTATACCGGACTAGCGGGTACGATGAGCAGTTCTTC.

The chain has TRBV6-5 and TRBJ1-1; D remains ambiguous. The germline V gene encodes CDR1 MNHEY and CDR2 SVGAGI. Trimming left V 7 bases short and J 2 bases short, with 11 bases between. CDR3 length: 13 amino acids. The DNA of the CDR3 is TGTGCCAGCACCTGGGCCCTTAACACTGAAGCTTTCTTT. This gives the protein CASTWALNTEAFF.

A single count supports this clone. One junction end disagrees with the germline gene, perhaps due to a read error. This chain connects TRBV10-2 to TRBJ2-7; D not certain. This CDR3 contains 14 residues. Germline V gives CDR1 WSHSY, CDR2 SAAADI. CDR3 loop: CASSEFGQSKSSNF. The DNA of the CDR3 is TGCGCCAGCTCCGAGTTTGGGCAGTCAAAAAGCTCCAATTTC.

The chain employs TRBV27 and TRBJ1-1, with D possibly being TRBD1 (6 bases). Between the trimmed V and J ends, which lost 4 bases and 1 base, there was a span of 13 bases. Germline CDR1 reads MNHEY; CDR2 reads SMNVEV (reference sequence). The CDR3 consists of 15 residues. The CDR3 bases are TGTGCCAGCAGTTGGGCCTCGACAGGGAACACTGAAGCTTTCTTT. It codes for CASSWASTGNTEAFF.

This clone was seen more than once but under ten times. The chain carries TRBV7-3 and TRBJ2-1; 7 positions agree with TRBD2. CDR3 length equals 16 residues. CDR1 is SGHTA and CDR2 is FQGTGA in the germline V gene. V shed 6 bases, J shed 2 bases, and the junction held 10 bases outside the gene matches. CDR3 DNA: TGTGCCAGCAGTCCCGTGGCGGGAGCTACCTACAATGAGCAGTTCTTC. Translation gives CASSPVAGATYNEQFF.

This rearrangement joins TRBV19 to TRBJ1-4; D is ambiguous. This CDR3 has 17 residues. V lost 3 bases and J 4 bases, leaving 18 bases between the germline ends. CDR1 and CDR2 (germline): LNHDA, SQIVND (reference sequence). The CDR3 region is CASSIEADALLNEKLFF. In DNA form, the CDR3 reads TGTGCCAGTAGTATCGAGGCTGACGCCCTACTTAATGAAAAACTGTTTTTT.

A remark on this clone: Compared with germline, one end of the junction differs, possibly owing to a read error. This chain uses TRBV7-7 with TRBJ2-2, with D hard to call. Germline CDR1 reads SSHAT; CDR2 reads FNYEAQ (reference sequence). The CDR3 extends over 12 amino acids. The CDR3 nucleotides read TGTGCTAGCAGCTCATCCACCGGGGAGCTGTTTTTT. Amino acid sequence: CASSSSTGELFF.

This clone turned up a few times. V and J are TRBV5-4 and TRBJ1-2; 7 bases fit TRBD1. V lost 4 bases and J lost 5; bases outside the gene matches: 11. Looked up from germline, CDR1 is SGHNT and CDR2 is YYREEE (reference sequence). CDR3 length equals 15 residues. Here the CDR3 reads CASSAPGQRLYGYTF. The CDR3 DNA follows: TGTGCCAGCAGCGCTCCGGGACAGAGGCTTTATGGCTACACCTTC.

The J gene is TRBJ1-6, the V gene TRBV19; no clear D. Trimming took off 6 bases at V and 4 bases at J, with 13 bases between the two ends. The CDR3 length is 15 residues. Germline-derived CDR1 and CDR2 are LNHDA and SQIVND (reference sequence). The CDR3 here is CASSLMEGYNSPLHF. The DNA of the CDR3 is TGTGCCAGTAGCCTTATGGAGGGATATAATTCACCCCTCCACTTT.